Following are 23 T cell receptor beta chains from one sample sequenced in a study of shared clonotypes between healthy human individuals. The repertoire was sequenced with immunoSEQ multiplex PCR; TCRdb's copy has only in-frame clones and lacks some. The table has about 2 million clones, about 94% seen once; the top ten hold more than 0.95%. Terminally differentiated effector memory CD45RA+ cells were excluded from the naive CD8 cells, which were CD45RO-negative and positively selected for CCR7. Sequencing input: naive CD8+ T cells sorted from blood. The receptors derive from a man between 18 and 29 years old in good health.

V is TRBV9 and J is TRBJ2-5; D is unresolved. Trimming removed 0 bases at V and 3 bases at J, with 6 bases between. The germline V gene has CDR1 SGDLS and CDR2 YYNGEE. There are 13 residues in the CDR3. The CDR3 loop reads CASSVVPKETQYF. CDR3 DNA sequence: TGTGCCAGCAGCGTAGTTCCGAAAGAGACCCAGTACTTC.

The chain is built from TRBV5-1 and TRBJ2-1; a weak D match, TRBD1 (6 bases). The CDR3 contains 15 residues. Germline-derived CDR1 and CDR2 are SGHRS and YFSETQ. V lost 0 bases and J 4 bases, leaving 11 bases between the germline ends. The CDR3 coding sequence is TGCGCCAGCAGCTTGGTACAGGGCCGATACAATGAGCAGTTCTTC. As protein: CASSLVQGRYNEQFF.

This sequence joins TRBV4-3 and TRBJ2-3, with TRBD2 identical over 8 bases. With V trimmed by 6 bases and J by 4 bases, 9 bases remained unmatched. This CDR3 spans 15 amino acids. CDR1 is LGHNA, CDR2 YSLEER, per germline. The CDR3 spells CASRSRAGGPDTQYF. The CDR3 DNA sequence: TGCGCCAGCAGATCGAGGGCGGGAGGTCCAGATACGCAGTATTTT.

This clone was found once. The chain uses TRBV13 and TRBJ2-2; 10 bases line up with TRBD1. CDR1 and CDR2 from the germline V gene are PRHDT and FYEKMQ (reference sequence). CDR3 length: 17 amino acids. Trimming at V came to 5 bases and at J to 4 bases, leaving 10 bases not matched to a gene. The CDR3, as DNA: TGTGCCAGCAGCCACTGGACAGGGGGGTCCTCCACCGGGGAGCTGTTTTTT. As protein: CASSHWTGGSSTGELFF.

A remark on this clone: Other DNA sequences in the same sample also yield this CDR3. V is TRBV7-9 and J is TRBJ1-4; D unclear. The CDR3 is 11 amino acids. The germline CDR1 and CDR2 sequences are SEHNR and FQNEAQ (reference sequence). Trimming removed 3 bases at V and 7 bases at J, with 3 bases between. This CDR3 is CASSLSEKLFF. The CDR3, as DNA: TGTGCCAGCAGCTTGAGTGAAAAACTGTTTTTT.

The chain has TRBV4-1 and TRBJ1-2, with 7 positions matching TRBD1. Losses at the gene ends were 7 bases for V and 2 bases for J; bases not matched to a gene: 7. The CDR3 runs 14 residues. Germline lookup yields CDR1 MGHRA and CDR2 YSYEKL. As DNA, the CDR3 is TGCGCCAGCAACCCGACAGGGACGAACTATGGCTACACCTTC. The encoded protein is CASNPTGTNYGYTF.

The rearrangement joins TRBV9 to TRBJ2-7; 7 nucleotides line up with TRBD1. The CDR3 runs 14 residues. Per the germline V gene, CDR1 is SGDLS and CDR2 is YYNGEE. J was trimmed by 5 bases and V by 0 bases; bases with no gene match: 5. This CDR3 is CASSVEQGFHEQYF. In DNA form, the CDR3 reads TGTGCCAGCAGCGTAGAACAGGGGTTCCACGAGCAGTACTTC.

The chain couples TRBV6-5 to TRBJ2-7, with TRBD2 identical over 9 bases. CDR3 length: 16 amino acids. V shed 0 bases and J 5 bases; nucleotides not matched to a gene: 8. Germline-derived CDR1 and CDR2 are MNHEY and SVGAGI. CDR3 nucleotides: TGTGCCAGCAGTTACTCGGAGGGACTAGCTTACAACGAGCAGTACTTC. Protein sequence: CASSYSEGLAYNEQYF.

This sequence joins TRBV6-5 and TRBJ1-4; D unclear. Trimming took 2 bases from V and 8 from J, leaving 3 bases between them. Germline V CDR1 and CDR2: MNHEY, SVGAGI. CDR3 length: 11 residues. As DNA, the CDR3 is TGTGCCAGCAGTTACGCGGAAAAACTGTTTTTT. Protein sequence: CASSYAEKLFF.

The gene calls are TRBV5-1 and TRBJ2-7; TRBD2 matches 10 bases. Trimming removed 0 bases from V and 7 bases from J; junction bases left unmatched: 4. Germline V CDR1 and CDR2: SGHRS, YFSETQ. The CDR3 covers 14 residues. The CDR3 DNA follows: TGCGCCAGCAGCTTGGCTAGCGGGAGCGGGGAGCAGTACTTC. Protein sequence: CASSLASGSGEQYF.

The chain has TRBV7-9 and TRBJ2-7, with 9 bases aligning to TRBD2. This CDR3 is 16 amino acids long. CDR1 is SEHNR and CDR2 is FQNEAQ in the germline V gene (reference sequence). J gave up 5 bases and V 4 bases, and 12 bases lay outside the gene matches. The CDR3 spells CASSSGDSGSFHEQYF. In DNA form, the CDR3 reads TGTGCCAGCAGCTCGGGGGATAGCGGGAGCTTCCACGAGCAGTACTTC.

The rearrangement uses TRBV11-2 and TRBJ2-1; D is ambiguous. The CDR3 runs 14 residues. Germline values: CDR1 SGHAT, CDR2 FQNNGV. With 1 base removed from V and 8 bases from J, the gap between germline ends came to 12 bases. The CDR3 loop reads CASSLGADWDEQFF. The CDR3 DNA sequence: TGTGCCAGCAGCTTAGGGGCGGATTGGGATGAGCAGTTCTTC. The complete variable domain, with remaining parts taken from reference TRBV11-2 and TRBJ2-1, reads EAGVAQSPRYKIIEKRQSVAFWCNPISGHATLYWYQQILGQGPKLLIQFQNNGVVDDSQLPKDRFSAERLKGVDSTLKIQPAKLEDSAVYLCASSLGADWDEQFFGPGTRLTVL.

To note about this clone: Other DNA sequences in this specimen translate into the identical CDR3. The chain is built from TRBV6-5 and TRBJ1-6, with D uncertain. In germline, CDR1 is MNHEY, CDR2 SVGAGI. This CDR3 contains 16 residues. Trimming took off 3 bases at V and 4 bases at J, with 13 bases between the two ends. This CDR3 reads CASSYLETLYNSPLHF. Written as DNA, the CDR3 is TGTGCCAGCAGTTATTTGGAGACGCTGTATAATTCACCCCTCCACTTT.

V is TRBV4-3 and J is TRBJ2-5; D remains ambiguous. Looked up from germline, CDR1 is LGHNA and CDR2 is YSLEER. The length of the CDR3 is 14 residues. Trimming took 1 base from V and 4 from J, leaving 10 bases between them. The CDR3 DNA follows: TGCGCCAGCAGCCAAGGAGTAGGGCGAGAGACCCAGTACTTC. Translation gives CASSQGVGRETQYF.

The V call is TRBV12-5, the J call TRBJ1-6; 7 bases map to TRBD1. CDR1 is LGHNT and CDR2 is FRNRAP in the germline V gene. This CDR3 comprises 17 residues. V shed 7 bases, J shed 8 bases, and the junction held 17 bases outside the gene matches. This CDR3 reads CASASGTESPGDSPLHF. The CDR3 DNA reads TGTGCTAGTGCCTCCGGGACAGAAAGTCCAGGGGATTCACCCCTCCACTTT.

The rearrangement uses TRBV27 and TRBJ2-7; a possible D gene is TRBD1 (5 bases). The ends were cut back, 0 bases at V and 7 bases at J, with 16 bases in the middle. Germline V gene lookup returns CDR1 MNHEY and CDR2 SMNVEV (reference sequence). The length of the CDR3 is 15 residues. Written as DNA, the CDR3 is TGTGCCAGCAGTTTATCGATCGGCTTGGGGCGGGAGCAGTACTTC. This encodes CASSLSIGLGREQYF.

The chain is built from TRBV19 and TRBJ2-7, with 9 bases that match TRBD1. Per the germline V gene, CDR1 is LNHDA and CDR2 is SQIVND (reference sequence). This CDR3 has 15 amino acids. The V gene end was trimmed by 5 bases and the J gene end by 4 bases; junction bases not matched to a gene: 9. The CDR3 DNA is TGTGCCAGTAGTCTGATTCCGGGACAGGGATACGAGCAGTACTTC. The encoded protein is CASSLIPGQGYEQYF.

J is TRBJ2-1 and V is TRBV11-2; 9 bases align to TRBD1. The germline CDR1 and CDR2 sequences are SGHAT and FQNNGV. The CDR3 consists of 17 residues. The trim removed 4 bases at V and 9 bases at J, leaving 16 bases unmatched. Here the CDR3 DNA reads TGTGCCAGCAGCTCTCCGATTACAGGGGGCGGGTTTGGTGAGCAGTTCTTC. Translating it yields CASSSPITGGGFGEQFF.

The J gene is TRBJ2-7, the V gene TRBV27; 7 nucleotides agree with TRBD2. CDR3 length: 17 amino acids. The germline CDR1 and CDR2 sequences are MNHEY and SMNVEV (reference sequence). The J segment lost 3 bases and the V segment lost 4 bases, leaving 15 bases of the junction unmatched. The CDR3 here is CASSSVQAGPVYYEQYF. The CDR3 coding sequence is TGTGCCAGCAGTTCAGTACAAGCGGGACCGGTCTACTACGAGCAGTACTTC.

The chain uses TRBV5-8 and TRBJ2-7; D remains ambiguous. From germline, CDR1 is SGHTS and CDR2 YDEGEE. This CDR3 region has 17 residues. Trimming cost V 1 base and J 4 bases, with 21 bases left between them. CDR3 bases: TGTGCCAGCAGCTTGAACAGAAGGGTCGCCGGGTTTTACGAGCAGTACTTC. Protein product: CASSLNRRVAGFYEQYF.

The sample holds one count of this clone. The V and J genes are TRBV7-3 and TRBJ2-3; D is unresolved. This CDR3 has 13 amino acids. In germline, CDR1 is SGHTA, CDR2 FQGTGA. V was clipped by 1 base and J by 2 bases, with 4 bases between them. CDR3 region: CASSLKVTDTQYF. CDR3 coding DNA: TGTGCCAGCAGCTTAAAGGTCACAGATACGCAGTATTTT.

The rearrangement joins TRBV13 to TRBJ1-1; 11 bases agree with TRBD1. J was trimmed by 4 bases and V by 3 bases; bases with no gene match: 7. CDR1 and CDR2 (germline): PRHDT, FYEKMQ (reference sequence). This CDR3 is 16 amino acids long. The CDR3 DNA reads TGTGCCAGCAGCTTCAGGACGGGACAGGGGGGCACTGAAGCTTTCTTT. This gives the protein CASSFRTGQGGTEAFF.

V usage is TRBV9 and J usage is TRBJ2-7; 7 bases align to TRBD1. J was trimmed by 4 bases and V by 0 bases; bases with no gene match: 7. Germline CDR1 SGDLS, CDR2 YYNGEE. This CDR3 is 15 amino acids long. The CDR3 loop reads CASSVGQGDLYEQYF. CDR3 sequence (DNA): TGTGCCAGCAGCGTAGGGCAGGGGGACCTTTACGAGCAGTACTTC.